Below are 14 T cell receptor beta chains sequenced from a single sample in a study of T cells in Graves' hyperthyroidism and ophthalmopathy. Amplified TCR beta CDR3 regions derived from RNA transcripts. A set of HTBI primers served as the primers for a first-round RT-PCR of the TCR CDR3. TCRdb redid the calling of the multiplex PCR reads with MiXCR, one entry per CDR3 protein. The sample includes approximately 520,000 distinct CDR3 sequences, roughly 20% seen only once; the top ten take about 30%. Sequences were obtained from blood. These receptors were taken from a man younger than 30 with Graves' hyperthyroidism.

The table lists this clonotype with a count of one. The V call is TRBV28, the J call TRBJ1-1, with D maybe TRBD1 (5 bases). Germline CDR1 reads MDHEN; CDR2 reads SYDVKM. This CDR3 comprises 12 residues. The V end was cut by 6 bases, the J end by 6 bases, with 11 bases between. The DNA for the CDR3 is TGTGCCAGCAGAGAAGACAGCTCTGAAGCTTTCTTT. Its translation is CASREDSSEAFF.

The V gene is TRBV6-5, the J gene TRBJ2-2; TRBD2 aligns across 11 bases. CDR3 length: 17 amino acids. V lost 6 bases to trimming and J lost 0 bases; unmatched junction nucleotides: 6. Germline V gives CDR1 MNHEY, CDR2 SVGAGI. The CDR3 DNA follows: TGTGCCAGCAGCTATACTAGCGGGGGATCGAACACCGGGGAGCTGTTTTTT. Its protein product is CASSYTSGGSNTGELFF.

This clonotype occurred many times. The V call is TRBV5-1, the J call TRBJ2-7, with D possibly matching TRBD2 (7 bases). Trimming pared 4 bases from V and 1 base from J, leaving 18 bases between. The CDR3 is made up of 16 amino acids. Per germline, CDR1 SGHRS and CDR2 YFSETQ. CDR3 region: CASSPQSGGLSYEQYF. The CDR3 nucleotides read TGCGCCAGCAGCCCCCAATCGGGGGGCTTATCCTACGAGCAGTACTTC.

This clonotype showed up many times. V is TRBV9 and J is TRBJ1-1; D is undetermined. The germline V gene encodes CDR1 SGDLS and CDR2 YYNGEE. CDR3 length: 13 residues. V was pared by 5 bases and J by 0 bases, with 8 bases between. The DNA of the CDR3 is TGTGCCAGCAGTCCCCGGATGAACACTGAAGCTTTCTTT. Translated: CASSPRMNTEAFF.

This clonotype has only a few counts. CDR3 coding DNA: TGTGCCAGCAGTTTAGTCACTAGCGGTCTCTACGAGCAGTACTTC. Its protein is CASSLVTSGLYEQYF. The chain has TRBV12-3 or TRBV12-4 and TRBJ2-7, with 8 positions matching TRBD2. With V trimmed by 1 base and J by 3 bases, 5 bases remained unmatched. The CDR3 loop spans 15 amino acids.

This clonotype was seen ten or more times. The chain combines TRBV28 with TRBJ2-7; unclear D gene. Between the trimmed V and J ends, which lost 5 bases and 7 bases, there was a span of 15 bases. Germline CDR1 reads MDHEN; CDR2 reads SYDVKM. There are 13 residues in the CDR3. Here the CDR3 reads CASSPGSPPEQYF. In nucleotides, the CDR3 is TGTGCCAGCAGTCCGGGTTCCCCCCCAGAGCAGTACTTC.

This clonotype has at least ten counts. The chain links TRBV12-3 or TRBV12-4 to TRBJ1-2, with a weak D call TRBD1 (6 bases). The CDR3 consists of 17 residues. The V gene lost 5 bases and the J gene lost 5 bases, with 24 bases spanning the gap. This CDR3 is CASSHGTLMSSQYGYTF. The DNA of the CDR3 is TGTGCCAGCAGTCACGGGACATTAATGTCATCTCAATATGGCTACACCTTC.

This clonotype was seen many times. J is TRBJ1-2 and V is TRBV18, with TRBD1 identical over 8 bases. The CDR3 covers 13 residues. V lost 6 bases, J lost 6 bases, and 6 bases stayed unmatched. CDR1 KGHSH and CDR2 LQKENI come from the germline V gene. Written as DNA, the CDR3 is TGTGCCAGCTCGTCAGACAGGGGCCATGGCTACACCTTC. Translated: CASSSDRGHGYTF.

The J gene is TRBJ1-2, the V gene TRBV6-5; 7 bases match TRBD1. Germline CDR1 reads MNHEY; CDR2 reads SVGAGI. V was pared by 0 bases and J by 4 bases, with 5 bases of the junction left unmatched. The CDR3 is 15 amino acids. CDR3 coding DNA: TGTGCCAGCAGTTACTCGCCGACAGGGACCTATGGCTACACCTTC. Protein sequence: CASSYSPTGTYGYTF.

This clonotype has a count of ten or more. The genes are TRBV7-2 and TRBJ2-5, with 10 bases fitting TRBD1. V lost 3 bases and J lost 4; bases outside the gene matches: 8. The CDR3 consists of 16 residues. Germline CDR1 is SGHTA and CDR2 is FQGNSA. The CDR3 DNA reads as TGTGCCAGCAGCTTGACAGGGGGCGACGTAGTAGAGACCCAGTACTTC. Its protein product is CASSLTGGDVVETQYF.

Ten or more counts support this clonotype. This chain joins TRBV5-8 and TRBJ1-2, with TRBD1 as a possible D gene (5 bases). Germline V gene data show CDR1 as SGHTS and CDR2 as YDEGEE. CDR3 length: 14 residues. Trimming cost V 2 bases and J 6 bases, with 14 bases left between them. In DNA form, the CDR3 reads TGTGCCAGCAGCTTTACTTCAGGGAACCATGGCTACACCTTC. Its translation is CASSFTSGNHGYTF.

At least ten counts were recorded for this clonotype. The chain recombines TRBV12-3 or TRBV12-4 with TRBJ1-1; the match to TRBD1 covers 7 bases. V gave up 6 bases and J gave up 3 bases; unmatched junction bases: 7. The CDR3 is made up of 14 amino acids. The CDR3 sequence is CASRPSGGHTEAFF. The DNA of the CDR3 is TGTGCCAGCAGACCCTCAGGGGGACACACTGAAGCTTTCTTT.

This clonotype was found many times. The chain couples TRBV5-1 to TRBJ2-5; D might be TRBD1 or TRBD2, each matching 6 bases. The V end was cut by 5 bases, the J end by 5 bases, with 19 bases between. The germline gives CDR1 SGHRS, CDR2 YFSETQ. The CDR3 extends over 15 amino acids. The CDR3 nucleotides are TGCGCCAGCAGTTCGATTCCGGGGGCAGGGGAGACCCAGTACTTC. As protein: CASSSIPGAGETQYF.

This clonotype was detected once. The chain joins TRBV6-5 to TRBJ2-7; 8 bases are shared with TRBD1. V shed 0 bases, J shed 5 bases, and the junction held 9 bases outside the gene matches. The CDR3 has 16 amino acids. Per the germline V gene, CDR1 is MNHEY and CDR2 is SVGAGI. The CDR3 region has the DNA TGTGCCAGCAGTTACTCGCTGGACAGGGTCAAGGACGAGCAGTACTTC. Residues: CASSYSLDRVKDEQYF.